The 4 T cell receptor beta chains below all came from one sample that was sequenced in a study of blood T cell repertoires in COVID-19. The method was immunoSEQ multiplex PCR; TCRdb's version includes in-frame clones alone and lacks a portion of them. The sample has some 190,000 clones, about 80% seen once. The sample taken for sequencing was PBMCs or T cells enriched from blood (not recorded which). The receptors come from a man between 60 and 75 years old who had been exposed to COVID-19.

The V call is TRBV7-9, the J call TRBJ2-3; TRBD1 aligns across 7 bases. Looked up from germline, CDR1 is SEHNR and CDR2 is FQNEAQ (reference sequence). With V trimmed by 5 bases and J by 2 bases, 4 bases remained unmatched. There are 14 residues in the CDR3. The CDR3 region is CASSRTGNTDTQYF. The CDR3 nucleotides read TGTGCCAGCAGCCGGACAGGAAACACAGATACGCAGTATTTT.

CDR3 sequence: CASSLELGQPLLPQHF. In DNA form, the CDR3 reads TGTGCCAGCAGCTTAGAGTTGGGACAGCCACTCCTGCCCCAGCATTTT. V usage is TRBV7-2 and J usage is TRBJ1-5, with TRBD1 matching over 7 bases. The length of the CDR3 is 16 residues. The germline V gene encodes CDR1 SGHTA and CDR2 FQGNSA. After removal of 1 base from V and 9 bases from J, the junction contained 12 bases not matched to a gene.

The CDR3 DNA is TGTGCCATCCGGGCTAGCGTCAGCTCCTACGAGCAGTACTTC. Amino acid sequence: CAIRASVSSYEQYF. The V gene is TRBV10-3, the J gene TRBJ2-7, with a possible D match to TRBD2 (6 bases). Trimming stripped 8 bases from V and 0 bases from J, with 14 bases between. Germline V gene lookup returns CDR1 ENHRY and CDR2 SYGVKD. The CDR3 extends over 14 amino acids.

This clone has only a few counts. The J gene is TRBJ2-7, the V gene TRBV19; the match to TRBD1 covers 9 bases. The CDR3 runs to 17 residues. CDR1 is LNHDA, CDR2 SQIVND, per germline (reference sequence). After removal of 4 bases from V and 3 bases from J, the junction contained 13 bases not matched to a gene. CDR3: CASSNYLDRGIGYEQYF. CDR3 bases: TGTGCCAGTAGTAACTATTTGGACAGGGGAATCGGCTACGAGCAGTACTTC.